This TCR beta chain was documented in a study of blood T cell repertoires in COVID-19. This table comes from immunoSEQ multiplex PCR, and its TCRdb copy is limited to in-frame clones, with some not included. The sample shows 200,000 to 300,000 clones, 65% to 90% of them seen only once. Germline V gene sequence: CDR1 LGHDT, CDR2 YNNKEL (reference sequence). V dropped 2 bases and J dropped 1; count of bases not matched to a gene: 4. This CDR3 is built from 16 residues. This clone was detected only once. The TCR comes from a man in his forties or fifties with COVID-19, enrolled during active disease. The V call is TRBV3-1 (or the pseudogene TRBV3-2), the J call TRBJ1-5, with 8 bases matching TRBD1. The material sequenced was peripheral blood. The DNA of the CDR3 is TGTGCCAGCAGCCAACAGGGGGCCAGGAGCAATCAGCCCCAGCATTTT. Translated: CASSQQGARSNQPQHF.